The clone carrying this TCR beta chain turned up a few times. TCRdb's table, derived via immunoSEQ multiplex PCR, lists solely in-frame clones and lacks some. The sample lists over 85,000 clones, around 86% occurring once. The sample originates from a study of blood T cell repertoires in COVID-19. About the study: T cells, B-cell-depleted T cells, or PBMCs supplied cDNA or gDNA.

The CDR3 is 15 amino acids. J was trimmed by 4 bases and V by 2 bases; bases with no gene match: 5. Per germline, CDR1 MNHNY and CDR2 SVGAGI (reference sequence). This clonotype was obtained from a woman of 80 years or more with acute or convalescent COVID-19. Sequencing was performed on peripheral blood. The V gene is TRBV6-6, the J gene TRBJ2-5, with TRBD2 identical over 9 bases. The CDR3 region has the DNA TGTGCCAGCAGTTACGGAGCGGGAGGATCAGAGACCCAGTACTTC. Translation gives CASSYGAGGSETQYF.